This T cell receptor beta chain stems from a study of T cell repertoires in cytomegalovirus infection. Turning to the study itself: HLA-B-restricted CMV epitopes that are well studied were used alongside recently identified HLA-C-restricted ones. Indications of both CMV infection and matching HLA type were provided by public TCR beta signatures. Findings of the study overall: Predominance within the ex vivo response was attributable to HLA-C-restricted CMV-specific TCR beta clonotypes. Adding up the frequency of public TCR beta families identified people who carried CMV plus the relevant HLA.

From germline, CDR1 is SGHVS and CDR2 FNYEAQ. J gave up 4 bases and V 4 bases, and 10 bases lay outside the gene matches. The CDR3 runs 18 residues. As regards this clonotype: No antigen is known for it.

TCRdb ran MiXCR on the reads and lists one entry per CDR3 protein. This table has some 200,000 distinct CDR3 sequences, about 40% appearing once. The V gene is TRBV7-6, the J gene TRBJ2-1; 13 positions agree with TRBD2. The source material was CD8+ T cells from cultured PBMCs, sampled from culture after CMV antigen stimulation. This clonotype was obtained from a human donor in good health (CMV status not recorded). Some clones in this sample may be carry-over from other donors' samples. The chain's CDR3 is CASSSRKLAGGGYNEQFF. As DNA, the CDR3 is TGTGCCAGCAGCTCGCGGAAACTAGCGGGAGGGGGTTACAATGAGCAGTTCTTC.